A single sample is the source of the 17 T cell receptor beta chains below, sequenced in a study of graft-versus-host responses after intestinal transplantation. Sequencing was performed with immunoSEQ multiplex PCR; in TCRdb, only in-frame clones are kept and a portion is missing. The sample holds about 130,000 clones, 80% to 95% seen once. The antigens for these receptors are not known. The material sequenced was unstimulated CD4+ T cells sorted from spleen or lymph node cells, taken before intestinal transplant. Every receptor here comes from a human donor who received an intestinal transplant.

The J gene is TRBJ2-7, the V gene TRBV29-1; D is uncertain. CDR3 length: 11 residues. V lost 4 bases and J lost 4, with 8 bases in between. Germline V gene lookup returns CDR1 SQVTM and CDR2 ANQGSEA. This chain's CDR3 is CSVVAGYEQYF. In nucleotides, the CDR3 is TGCAGCGTTGTCGCAGGTTACGAGCAGTACTTC.

The gene calls are TRBV4-2 and TRBJ2-2; D unclear. The V and J ends lost 0 bases and 2 bases respectively, with 4 bases between them. CDR1 is LGHNA, CDR2 YNFKEQ, per germline. The CDR3 runs to 14 residues. DNA of the CDR3: TGTGCCAGCAGCCAAGAGATTAACACCGGGGAGCTGTTTTTT. This sequence encodes CASSQEINTGELFF.

The rearrangement uses TRBV11-2 and TRBJ1-4, with 7 bases fitting TRBD1. The CDR3 spans 15 residues. Trimming at V came to 4 bases and at J to 8 bases, leaving 10 bases not matched to a gene. Germline CDR1 reads SGHAT; CDR2 reads FQNNGV. Written as DNA, the CDR3 is TGTGCCAGCAGCTCATCCGACAGGGAAGGGGAAAAACTGTTTTTT. This codes for CASSSSDREGEKLFF.

The V gene is TRBV11-2, the J gene TRBJ1-3; 8 bases fit TRBD1. The CDR3 contains 17 residues. The V gene's germline CDR1 is SGHAT and CDR2 FQNNGV. Trimming cost V 3 bases and J 4 bases; bases outside gene matches: 11. This chain's CDR3 is CASSFKDQGAGGNTIYF. The CDR3 DNA follows: TGTGCCAGCAGCTTCAAGGACCAGGGGGCAGGAGGAAACACCATATATTTT.

This sequence joins TRBV5-4 and TRBJ2-7; D is perhaps TRBD1 or TRBD2 (5 bases each). Trimming took off 1 base at V and 2 bases at J, with 13 bases between the two ends. Germline values: CDR1 SGHNT, CDR2 YYREEE (reference sequence). The CDR3 contains 15 residues. CDR3 DNA: TGTGCCAGCAGCTTGAAAGGGACCGGACCCTACGAGCAGTACTTC. Its translation: CASSLKGTGPYEQYF.

This clone was seen only once. V usage is TRBV6-1 and J usage is TRBJ2-5; 10 bases map to TRBD1. The end of the DNA aligns better with TRBJ2-7, so the J call may be wrong. This CDR3 has 14 amino acids. Germline loops: CDR1 MNHNS, CDR2 SASEGT. CDR3 sequence (DNA): TGTGCCAGCAAAGGGGACAGGGGCAGGCTCGAGCAGTACTTC. Residues: CASKGDRGRLEQYF.

This chain joins TRBV5-6 and TRBJ2-3, with a tentative D call TRBD2 (6 bases). Germline values: CDR1 SGHDT, CDR2 YYEEEE. This CDR3 contains 15 residues. Trimming cost V 0 bases and J 0 bases, with 8 bases left between them. In DNA, the CDR3 is TGTGCCAGCAGCTTGGGGAGGGACAGCACAGATACGCAGTATTTT. Residues: CASSLGRDSTDTQYF.

This clone has more than one count but fewer than ten. The rearrangement links TRBV6-5 to TRBJ1-1, with a weak D call TRBD1 (5 bases). Germline CDR1 MNHEY, CDR2 SVGAGI. V was clipped by 1 base and J by 10 bases, with 16 bases between them. This CDR3 comprises 14 residues. The CDR3 nucleotides read TGTGCCAGCAGTTACTTGTTGCAGGGCGGGATAGCTTTCTTT. This gives the protein CASSYLLQGGIAFF.

The rearrangement joins TRBV27 to TRBJ2-1, with 12 bases aligning to TRBD1. The CDR3 length is 17 residues. From germline, CDR1 is MNHEY and CDR2 SMNVEV (reference sequence). Trimming at V came to 3 bases and at J to 10 bases, leaving 13 bases not matched to a gene. The CDR3 DNA reads TGTGCCAGCAGTTTTTCCGGGACAGGGGGCCCGGCGGGGGAGCAGTTCTTC. This codes for CASSFSGTGGPAGEQFF.

V gene TRBV30 combines with J gene TRBJ2-1; D gene ambiguous. The CDR3 is 11 amino acids. Germline lookup yields CDR1 GTSNPN and CDR2 SVGIG (reference sequence). V dropped 0 bases and J dropped 16 bases, with 13 bases sitting between them. DNA for the CDR3: TGTGCCTGGAGTGTACGGTGGGGAACCTTCTTC. Translation gives CAWSVRWGTFF.

Comment on this clone: Other DNA sequences in this sample translate to the same CDR3. The chain links TRBV4-2 to TRBJ2-4; TRBD1 is a possible D gene (5 bases). The germline CDR1 and CDR2 sequences are LGHNA and YNFKEQ. The germline V and J ends were trimmed by 4 bases and 2 bases, with 27 bases remaining between them. The CDR3 is 20 amino acids. The CDR3 DNA reads TGTGCCAGCAGCCCACTACAAGGGGCCGAAACCAAACCTTCCAAAAACATTCAGTACTTC. Translated, it gives CASSPLQGAETKPSKNIQYF.

V usage is TRBV28 and J usage is TRBJ1-5, with TRBD1 identical over 7 bases. V was clipped by 10 bases and J by 1 base; unmatched bases: 1. The length of the CDR3 is 12 residues. Per germline, CDR1 MDHEN and CDR2 SYDVKM. The CDR3 reads CATTGSNQPQHF. CDR3 nucleotide sequence: TGTGCCACGACAGGGAGCAATCAGCCCCAGCATTTT. Full variable domain (missing parts from reference TRBV28 and TRBJ1-5): DVKVTQSSRYLVKRTGEKVFLECVQDMDHENMFWYRQDPGLGLRLIYFSYDVKMKEKGDIPEGYSVSREKKERFSLILESASTNQTSMYLCATTGSNQPQHFGDGTRLSIL.

In this sample, this clone turned up once. V is TRBV28 and J is TRBJ1-1, with no clear D. The CDR3 extends over 15 amino acids. Looked up from germline, CDR1 is MDHEN and CDR2 is SYDVKM. V lost 3 bases, J lost 0 bases, and 11 bases lay in between. Written as DNA, the CDR3 is TGTGCCAGCAGTTTCTTATCCCTTATGAACACTGAAGCTTTCTTT. Translating gives CASSFLSLMNTEAFF.

This sequence joins TRBV27 and TRBJ1-4; tentative D call: TRBD1 (6 bases). Germline V gene sequence: CDR1 MNHEY, CDR2 SMNVEV (reference sequence). V was cut by 6 bases and J by 8 bases, with 22 bases left in between. The CDR3 runs to 16 residues. The CDR3 loop is CASSPWGAGEREKLFF. The DNA of the CDR3 is TGTGCCAGCAGCCCCTGGGGGGCAGGGGAAAGGGAAAAACTGTTTTTT.

This rearrangement joins TRBV9 to TRBJ2-1; 8 nucleotides agree with TRBD2. Germline CDR1 SGDLS, CDR2 YYNGEE. After removal of 5 bases from V and 0 bases from J, the junction contained 10 bases not matched to a gene. The CDR3 loop spans 17 amino acids. The CDR3 loop reads CASRRLAGTFSYNEQFF. In DNA form, the CDR3 reads TGTGCCAGCAGAAGATTAGCGGGAACCTTCTCCTACAATGAGCAGTTCTTC.

CDR3 in amino acids: CASSSSGNYGYTF. Here the CDR3 DNA reads TGTGCCAGCAGCTCCTCAGGGAACTATGGCTACACCTTC. The chain links TRBV28 to TRBJ1-2, with D possibly being TRBD1 (5 bases). This CDR3 is 13 amino acids long. V was trimmed by 6 bases and J by 2 bases, leaving 10 bases between them. Germline V gene sequence: CDR1 MDHEN, CDR2 SYDVKM.

V usage is TRBV28 and J usage is TRBJ2-7; no definite D call. The CDR3 is made up of 16 amino acids. The germline CDR1 and CDR2 sequences are MDHEN and SYDVKM. V gave up 4 bases and J gave up 2 bases, with 18 bases separating them. The CDR3 DNA reads TGTGCCAGCAGTTCAGGACCCGGCCAGAGGACCTACGAGCAGTACTTC. Translation: CASSSGPGQRTYEQYF.